This record covers a single TCR beta chain. This entry is derived from a study of Ad26.COV2.S vaccination and SARS-CoV-2 variants. About the study: The authors gave Ad26.COV2.S intramuscularly, either once or twice 56 days apart.

Germline lookup yields CDR1 SGHNT and CDR2 YYREEE (reference sequence). The CDR3 is 16 amino acids. V dropped 4 bases and J dropped 4; count of bases not matched to a gene: 10. Treatment indicated: about 20 received Ad26.COV2.S at low or high dose, single or two shots; five or six received placebo; per-sample allocation not given. It was on day 63 after the first vaccine or placebo injection that samples were taken. Assay used: immunoSEQ multiplex PCR; TCRdb lists only in-frame clones, some missing. Of hundreds of thousands of clones listed, more than 80% are singletons. The TCR comes from a person between 18 and 60 years old who received the Ad26.COV2.S COVID-19 vaccine or a placebo. The chain couples TRBV5-4 to TRBJ2-5; 10 positions match TRBD2. Sequenced here: peripheral blood, sampled in a trial of Ad26.COV2.S vaccine versus placebo. The CDR3 DNA follows: TGTGCCAGCAGCAACCGACTAGCGGGTATTCCAGAGACCCAGTACTTC. Protein sequence: CASSNRLAGIPETQYF. The full variable domain, completed using reference TRBV5-4 and TRBJ2-5, is ETGVTQSPTHLIKTRGQQVTLRCSSQSGHNTVSWYQQALGQGPQFIFQYYREEENGRGNFPPRFSGLQFPNYSSELNVNALELDDSALYLCASSNRLAGIPETQYFGPGTRLLVL.